The rows below give T cell receptor beta chains drawn from one sample of a study of post-analysis software for immune sequencing data. MiXCR, run by TCRdb on the PCR reads, gives a single entry per CDR3 protein. The repertoire holds hundreds of thousands of distinct CDR3 sequences, with 30% as singletons. Specimen: blood. The receptors derive from a girl aged 10-17 years with multiple sclerosis. Both conserved end residues are part of each CDR3. The order of the fields is clone size, V gene, J gene, D gene, CDR3 DNA, CDR3 protein. D genes are given only for firm matches. Clone size appears in some rows only: once, few, many, or a class for an expanded clone.

few	TRBV29-1	TRBJ1-1	-	TGCAGCGCCAGCCTGCAGGGGCGGGCTTTCTTT	CSASLQGRAFF
-	TRBV12-3/TRBV12-4	TRBJ2-7	-	TGTGCCAGCAGTCCAGGGACCGCCCTTTACGAGCAGTACTTC	CASSPGTALYEQYF
few	TRBV2	TRBJ1-1	-	TGTGCCAGCAGTGTATCTTCCCCCGACAACACTGAAGCTTTCTTT	CASSVSSPDNTEAFF
few	TRBV5-6	TRBJ2-1	-	TGTGCCCGCAGCTTGGGGGCGGGGCCCTACAATGAGCAGTTCTTC	CARSLGAGPYNEQFF
few	TRBV20-1	TRBJ2-6	-	TGCAGTGCTAGCGGAGGGGCTGGGGCCAACGTCCTGACTTTC	CSASGGAGANVLTF
-	TRBV6-5	TRBJ2-1	TRBD2	TGTGCCAGCAGTTATGGCGGGAGAAATGAGCAGTTCTTC	CASSYGGRNEQFF
-	TRBV27	TRBJ1-1	-	TGTGCCAGCAGTTTCGGGGCAGGCGGAGAAGCTTTCTTT	CASSFGAGGEAFF
-	TRBV29-1	TRBJ1-1	-	TGCAGCGTTCCCACAAAAAACACTGAAGCTTTCTTT	CSVPTKNTEAFF
few	TRBV6-1	TRBJ2-7	-	TGTGCCAGCAGGCGGGGAAACAGTCCCTACGAGCAGTACTTC	CASRRGNSPYEQYF
-	TRBV6-1	TRBJ1-2	TRBD1	TGTGCCAGCAGCACGGACAGGGGAGACAACTATGGCTACACCTTC	CASSTDRGDNYGYTF
-	TRBV2	TRBJ2-7	-	TGTGCCTTCCTCTGGGAGACTCCCAGCTCCTACGAGCAGTACTTC	CAFLWETPSSYEQYF
-	TRBV24-1	TRBJ2-5	-	TGTGCCACCTCCGCAAGGGATTTTGAGACCCAGTACTTC	CATSARDFETQYF
few	TRBV6-5	TRBJ2-3	TRBD2	TGTGCCAGCAGTTACTCGAGCGGGAGGGGTACAGATACGCAGTATTTT	CASSYSSGRGTDTQYF
few	TRBV14	TRBJ2-1	-	TGTGCCAGCAGCCAAGATCTTTCCGGACTCTCGAGTGAGCAGTTCTTC	CASSQDLSGLSSEQFF
few	TRBV4-3	TRBJ1-2	-	TGCGCCAGCAGCCAAGACTTAGACTCCTATGGCTACACCTTC	CASSQDLDSYGYTF
few	TRBV7-9	TRBJ2-1	-	TGTGCCAGCAGCTTAGGACACCAGGCCTACAATGAGCAGTTCTTC	CASSLGHQAYNEQFF
-	TRBV15	TRBJ2-3	-	TGTGCCACCAGCAGAGTATCTGGCGGCCATACGCAGTATTTT	CATSRVSGGHTQYF
few	TRBV5-1	TRBJ2-7	TRBD2	TGCGCCAGTAGCTTGTTTGGACTAGCGGATTGGGAGCAGTACTTC	CASSLFGLADWEQYF
few	TRBV20-1	TRBJ2-5	-	TGCAGTGCTAGGCCCCCACTAGAGACCCAGTACTTC	CSARPPLETQYF
few	TRBV9	TRBJ2-3	TRBD2	TGTGCCAGCAGCGTAGGAACTAGCGGGAGCGTAGCAGATACGCAGTATTTT	CASSVGTSGSVADTQYF
-	TRBV7-2	TRBJ2-4	-	TGTGCCAGCAGCTGGGGGGTCGGAAGCATTCAGTACTTC	CASSWGVGSIQYF
-	TRBV18	TRBJ1-1	-	TGTGCCAGCTCAGAAGAGGGGGGCACTGAAGCTTTCTTT	CASSEEGGTEAFF
many	TRBV7-8	TRBJ1-2	TRBD1	TGTGCCAGCAGCACCGGGACAGGAAGAATGATTGGCTACACCTTC	CASSTGTGRMIGYTF